These 21 T cell receptor beta chains were all obtained from the same sample, sequenced in a study of T cells after posttransplantation cyclophosphamide. The repertoire was sequenced with immunoSEQ multiplex PCR; TCRdb's copy has only in-frame clones and lacks some. The profile shows around 43,000 clones, about 90% of them singletons. Material: PBMCs. The receptors were gathered from a woman in her fifties or sixties in good health and a related stem cell transplant donor.

This chain connects TRBV6-5 to TRBJ1-3; a possible D gene is TRBD1 (6 bases). V was trimmed by 4 bases and J by 2 bases, leaving 15 bases between them. The CDR3 length is 16 residues. CDR1 and CDR2 from the germline V gene are MNHEY and SVGAGI. CDR3 region: CASSLTTGPPGNTIYF. The CDR3 coding sequence is TGTGCCAGCAGTTTGACGACAGGTCCCCCTGGAAACACCATATATTTT.

The chain uses TRBV7-3 and TRBJ2-2; TRBD2 matches 7 bases. The germline V gene has CDR1 SGHTA and CDR2 FQGTGA. Trimming took 5 bases from V and 4 from J; bases not matched to a gene: 10. This CDR3 comprises 16 residues. The CDR3, as DNA: TGTGCCAGCAGCCCAGTGGTGGGGGGGAGCACCGGGGAGCTGTTTTTT. Protein: CASSPVVGGSTGELFF.

V gene TRBV27 combines with J gene TRBJ1-5, with a weak D call TRBD1 (5 bases). The CDR3 extends over 18 amino acids. Trimming took 6 bases from V and 4 from J, leaving 25 bases between them. Germline V gives CDR1 MNHEY, CDR2 SMNVEV (reference sequence). For the CDR3, the DNA is TGTGCCAGCAGACCAGGATTACGGGGACTGGGAGTTAATCAGCCCCAGCATTTT. As protein: CASRPGLRGLGVNQPQHF.

V and J are TRBV5-1 and TRBJ2-3, with 7 nucleotides matching TRBD2. The CDR3 contains 16 residues. CDR1 and CDR2 from the germline V gene are SGHRS and YFSETQ. V trimming: 0 bases; J trimming: 0 bases; junction bases outside the gene matches: 4. CDR3 protein: CASSLAGGRSTDTQYF. The CDR3 DNA is TGCGCCAGCAGCTTGGCAGGCGGGAGAAGCACAGATACGCAGTATTTT. The entire variable domain, with the rest obtained from reference TRBV5-1 and TRBJ2-3, is as follows: KAGVTQTPRYLIKTRGQQVTLSCSPISGHRSVSWYQQTPGQGLQFLFEYFSETQRNKGNFPGRFSGRQFSNSRSEMNVSTLELGDSALYLCASSLAGGRSTDTQYFGPGTRLTVL.

This clone was seen a single time. This sequence joins TRBV5-4 and TRBJ2-7; 9 bases are a match to TRBD1. With V trimmed by 4 bases and J by 3 bases, 5 bases remained unmatched. Germline values: CDR1 SGHNT, CDR2 YYREEE (reference sequence). The CDR3 is made up of 14 amino acids. CDR3 in DNA: TGTGCCAGCAGCGCTGGGACAGGGTACTACGAGCAGTACTTC. Protein sequence: CASSAGTGYYEQYF.

V usage is TRBV27 and J usage is TRBJ2-7; D perhaps matches TRBD1 (6 bases). V was clipped by 5 bases and J by 2 bases, with 10 bases between them. The germline V gene encodes CDR1 MNHEY and CDR2 SMNVEV (reference sequence). The CDR3 sequence is 13 residues long. The CDR3 region is CASSPGETYEQYF. The CDR3 DNA sequence: TGTGCCAGCAGTCCAGGGGAAACCTACGAGCAGTACTTC.

The rearrangement joins TRBV6-1 to TRBJ2-1; 7 positions match TRBD2. V gave up 0 bases and J gave up 5 bases; unmatched junction bases: 7. In germline, CDR1 is MNHNS, CDR2 SASEGT. There are 16 residues in the CDR3. DNA for the CDR3: TGTGCCAGCAGTGAAGCGCTTCGACGGGGGGACAATGAGCAGTTCTTC. Translation gives CASSEALRRGDNEQFF.

This chain joins TRBV4-1 and TRBJ1-5, with 8 bases identical to TRBD1. This CDR3 comprises 15 residues. V lost 1 base, J lost 3 bases, and 2 bases stayed unmatched. Germline-derived CDR1 and CDR2 are MGHRA and YSYEKL. The CDR3 sequence is CASSQGDRPNQPQHF. CDR3 in DNA: TGCGCCAGCAGCCAAGGGGACAGGCCCAATCAGCCCCAGCATTTT.

The CDR3: CASSDRSPSSYNEQFF. CDR3 nucleotides: TGTGCCAGCAGTGATCGGAGCCCGAGCTCCTACAATGAGCAGTTCTTC. The chain is built from TRBV25-1 and TRBJ2-1; D not certain. Trimming cost V 3 bases and J 0 bases, with 12 bases left between them. The length of the CDR3 is 16 residues. CDR1 and CDR2 (germline): MGHDK, SYGVNS.

The count of this clone is one. The CDR3 spells CARSPWTGKEEKLFF. The CDR3 DNA sequence: TGTGCCAGAAGCCCGTGGACAGGGAAAGAGGAAAAACTGTTTTTT. V and J are TRBV5-3 and TRBJ1-4; TRBD1 aligns across 8 bases. TRBV5-3 belongs to the ORF category, with a function that is uncertain. The CDR3 has 15 residues. The V gene end was trimmed by 4 bases and the J gene end by 8 bases; junction bases not matched to a gene: 10.

V usage is TRBV5-4 and J usage is TRBJ2-3; D may be TRBD2 (7 bases). Germline lookup yields CDR1 SGHNT and CDR2 YYREEE (reference sequence). The CDR3 spans 15 residues. V was shortened by 0 bases and J by 8 bases, with 16 bases between the two germline ends. CDR3 coding DNA: TGTGCCAGCAGCTTGGGCGAGGGGGGGGTGGTTACGCAGTATTTT. Translating it yields CASSLGEGGVVTQYF. The whole variable domain, remainder taken from reference TRBV5-4 and TRBJ2-3, is ETGVTQSPTHLIKTRGQQVTLRCSSQSGHNTVSWYQQALGQGPQFIFQYYREEENGRGNFPPRFSGLQFPNYSSELNVNALELDDSALYLCASSLGEGGVVTQYFGPGTRLTVL.

The chain carries TRBV6-4 and TRBJ2-5; TRBD1 matches at 10 bases. Germline trimming cut 6 bases from V and 9 bases from J; bases unmatched to any gene: 13. There are 15 residues in the CDR3. Germline CDR1 is MRHNA and CDR2 is SNTAGT. The CDR3 nucleotides are TGTGCCAGCAGCGCTTCCGGGACAGGGGTCGAACCCCAGTACTTC. Its protein is CASSASGTGVEPQYF.

The rearrangement joins TRBV28 to TRBJ1-2, with D possibly being TRBD1 (5 bases). The V end lost 3 bases, the J end lost 7 bases, and 15 bases lay between the germline ends. The CDR3 is 14 residues long. Germline V gene sequence: CDR1 MDHEN, CDR2 SYDVKM. For the CDR3, the DNA is TGTGCCAGCAGTTTGCAGGGTCAGGGCGGTGGCTACACCTTC. This encodes CASSLQGQGGGYTF.

The chain combines TRBV15 with TRBJ2-1; the D gene is possibly TRBD2 (6 bases). The CDR3 length is 18 residues. Germline V gene sequence: CDR1 LNHNV, CDR2 YYDKDF (reference sequence). The V gene lost 4 bases and the J gene lost 2 bases, with 21 bases spanning the gap. The CDR3 DNA reads as TGTGCCACCAGCACCTCGCGGGGAGGTTTGGGTCCCTACAATGAGCAGTTCTTC. Translated: CATSTSRGGLGPYNEQFF. The variable domain in full, with the rest retrieved from reference TRBV15 and TRBJ2-1, is DAMVIQNPRYQVTQFGKPVTLSCSQTLNHNVMYWYQQKSSQAPKLLFHYYDKDFNNEADTPDNFQSRRPNTSFCFLDIRSPGLGDTAMYLCATSTSRGGLGPYNEQFFGPGTRLTVL.

This chain's CDR3 is CASSYYRENYGYTF. CDR3 DNA: TGTGCCAGCAGTTACTATCGGGAGAACTATGGCTACACCTTC. The rearrangement uses TRBV6-5 and TRBJ1-2; D is unclear. Germline CDR1 and CDR2: MNHEY and SVGAGI. The CDR3 length is 14 residues. Trimming pared 1 base from V and 2 bases from J, leaving 8 bases between.

V usage is TRBV7-6 and J usage is TRBJ2-7, with 7 bases lining up with TRBD1. The CDR3 sequence is 15 residues long. The V segment lost 4 bases and the J segment 5 bases; nucleotides outside the gene matches: 11. From germline, CDR1 is SGHVS and CDR2 FNYEAQ. The CDR3 sequence: CASSSNYRGTHEQYF. In DNA, the CDR3 is TGTGCCAGCAGCTCTAACTACAGGGGAACCCACGAGCAGTACTTC.

In its sample, this clone was seen once. The CDR3 protein is CASSRVSGRAPGELFF. CDR3 DNA: TGTGCCAGCAGTCGAGTTAGCGGGAGGGCCCCCGGGGAGCTGTTTTTT. The rearrangement joins TRBV27 to TRBJ2-2; 11 positions agree with TRBD2. V lost 5 bases, J lost 6 bases, and 8 bases stayed unmatched. Germline CDR1 reads MNHEY; CDR2 reads SMNVEV (reference sequence). The CDR3 extends over 16 amino acids.

The rearrangement joins TRBV6-4 to TRBJ2-2; TRBD2 matches at 10 bases. J gave up 6 bases and V 4 bases, and 2 bases lay outside the gene matches. Looked up from germline, CDR1 is MRHNA and CDR2 is SNTAGT. There are 14 residues in the CDR3. DNA of the CDR3: TGTGCCAGCAGTGGACTAGCGGGCGCCGGGGAGCTGTTTTTT. It translates to CASSGLAGAGELFF.

The chain combines TRBV6-6 with TRBJ1-2; D is possibly TRBD1 (5 bases). Trimming pared 0 bases from V and 8 bases from J, leaving 16 bases between. The CDR3 is 15 residues long. The germline V gene encodes CDR1 MNHNY and CDR2 SVGAGI (reference sequence). CDR3 sequence reads: CASSYSITGERGYTF. DNA for the CDR3: TGTGCCAGCAGTTACTCGATCACAGGTGAACGCGGCTACACCTTC.

The chain joins TRBV5-1 to TRBJ2-1, with a weak D call TRBD2 (5 bases). The V gene lost 3 bases and the J gene lost 6 bases, with 7 bases spanning the gap. The CDR3 spans 12 residues. CDR1 and CDR2 from the germline V gene are SGHRS and YFSETQ. DNA of the CDR3: TGCGCCAGCAGCTCGGACTTCAATGAGCAGTTCTTC. This sequence encodes CASSSDFNEQFF.

CDR3 residues: CASSLEIGNTEAFF. CDR3 in DNA: TGTGCCAGCAGCTTGGAGATCGGGAACACTGAAGCTTTCTTT. V and J are TRBV5-4 and TRBJ1-1; D is undetermined. Germline V gives CDR1 SGHNT, CDR2 YYREEE (reference sequence). The CDR3 loop spans 14 amino acids. The ends were cut back, 0 bases at V and 1 base at J, with 7 bases in the middle.